A single sample gave rise to the 17 T cell receptor beta chains below, sequenced in a study of PD-1 blockade in mismatch repair-deficient tumors. This table comes from immunoSEQ multiplex PCR, and its TCRdb copy is limited to in-frame clones, with some not included. The data show about 110,000 clones, about 74% seen once. This sample comprised peripheral blood, obtained approximately 64 weeks after starting pembrolizumab. These receptors came from an adult with mismatch repair-deficient cancer.

The chain links TRBV9 to TRBJ2-5; 8 bases fit TRBD2. CDR1 SGDLS and CDR2 YYNGEE come from the germline V gene. J was trimmed by 1 base and V by 1 base; bases with no gene match: 21. CDR3 length equals 21 residues. CDR3 residues: CASSVSPGLAEISTPQETQYF. The DNA of the CDR3 is TGTGCCAGCAGCGTATCACCCGGACTAGCAGAAATTTCCACGCCCCAAGAGACCCAGTACTTC.

The chain carries TRBV28 and TRBJ1-2; unclear D gene. The CDR3 is made up of 12 amino acids. V was clipped by 1 base and J by 5 bases, with 5 bases between them. Germline V CDR1 and CDR2: MDHEN, SYDVKM. As DNA, the CDR3 is TGTGCCAGCAGTTTATCAGAATATGGCTACACCTTC. Residues: CASSLSEYGYTF.

The chain joins TRBV28 to TRBJ2-6, with 9 bases lining up with TRBD1. V was clipped by 2 bases and J by 3 bases; unmatched bases: 8. This CDR3 comprises 18 residues. Germline CDR1 MDHEN, CDR2 SYDVKM. CDR3 DNA sequence: TGTGCCAGCAGTTTAGGATATTACAGGGGGCTTGGGGCCAACGTCCTGACTTTC. It encodes CASSLGYYRGLGANVLTF.

Written as DNA, the CDR3 is TGTGCCAGCAGCTTGCTAGGTGGCGGACGCCTTAATGAAAAACTGTTTTTT. Translating it yields CASSLLGGGRLNEKLFF. V usage is TRBV7-9 and J usage is TRBJ1-4; no firm D call. The V end was cut by 3 bases, the J end by 4 bases, with 18 bases between. Germline V gene data show CDR1 as SEHNR and CDR2 as FQNEAQ (reference sequence). This CDR3 comprises 17 residues.

This chain joins TRBV9 and TRBJ2-1; D uncertain. The CDR3 has 13 amino acids. Germline V CDR1 and CDR2: SGDLS, YYNGEE. Trimming removed 4 bases from V and 8 bases from J, with 13 bases in between. CDR3 region: CASSSPVLDEQFF. The CDR3 DNA reads TGTGCCAGCAGCTCTCCCGTGTTGGATGAGCAGTTCTTC.

CDR3 sequence: CASSIGSMNTEAFF. The CDR3 DNA sequence: TGTGCCAGTAGTATCGGGAGCATGAACACTGAAGCTTTCTTT. The chain carries TRBV19 and TRBJ1-1; no firm D call. The CDR3 spans 14 residues. The V gene's germline CDR1 is LNHDA and CDR2 SQIVND (reference sequence). V lost 3 bases to trimming and J lost 0 bases, with 8 bases between them. Combining the CDR3 with reference TRBV19 and TRBJ1-1 gives the whole variable domain DGGITQSPKYLFRKEGQNVTLSCEQNLNHDAMYWYRQDPGQGLRLIYYSQIVNDFQKGDIAEGYSVSREKKESFPLTVTSAQKNPTAFYLCASSIGSMNTEAFFGQGTRLTVV.

V gene TRBV27 combines with J gene TRBJ2-1; 8 nucleotides align to TRBD2. Trimming cost V 5 bases and J 3 bases; bases outside gene matches: 6. Germline lookup yields CDR1 MNHEY and CDR2 SMNVEV (reference sequence). This CDR3 comprises 15 residues. The CDR3 loop reads CASSKTSGYYNEQFF. DNA of the CDR3: TGTGCCAGCAGTAAAACTAGCGGTTACTACAATGAGCAGTTCTTC.

This clone was seen a handful of times. The chain combines TRBV6-5 with TRBJ1-1; a weak D match, TRBD1 (5 bases). Per germline, CDR1 MNHEY and CDR2 SVGAGI. The CDR3 sequence is 12 residues long. Between the trimmed V and J ends, which lost 5 bases and 3 bases, there was a span of 7 bases. The CDR3 DNA sequence: TGTGCCAGCAGTCGAGGGGACACTGAAGCTTTCTTT. Its protein product is CASSRGDTEAFF.

The gene calls are TRBV5-1 and TRBJ2-6, with D possibly matching TRBD1 (5 bases). The CDR3 totals 17 residues. Per the germline V gene, CDR1 is SGHRS and CDR2 is YFSETQ. The germline V and J ends were trimmed by 4 bases and 0 bases, with 14 bases remaining between them. The DNA of the CDR3 is TGCGCCAGCAGCCTAAGACAGCGCAGCTCTGGGGCCAACGTCCTGACTTTC. Translating it yields CASSLRQRSSGANVLTF.

The chain combines TRBV5-1 with TRBJ2-5; 7 bases match TRBD2. J lost 2 bases, V lost 0 bases, and 7 bases had no gene match. The CDR3 extends over 16 amino acids. CDR1 and CDR2 from the germline V gene are SGHRS and YFSETQ. CDR3: CASSLAGRTWQETQYF. Written as DNA, the CDR3 is TGCGCCAGCAGCTTGGCCGGGAGGACGTGGCAAGAGACCCAGTACTTC. The whole variable domain, remainder taken from reference TRBV5-1 and TRBJ2-5, is KAGVTQTPRYLIKTRGQQVTLSCSPISGHRSVSWYQQTPGQGLQFLFEYFSETQRNKGNFPGRFSGRQFSNSRSEMNVSTLELGDSALYLCASSLAGRTWQETQYFGPGTRLLVL.

V usage is TRBV4-1 and J usage is TRBJ1-2, with D possibly being TRBD1 (5 bases). Germline lookup yields CDR1 MGHRA and CDR2 YSYEKL. The CDR3 sequence is 13 residues long. V was shortened by 4 bases and J by 5 bases, with 11 bases between the two germline ends. For the CDR3, the DNA is TGCGCCAGCAGCCCAGGGCGGAATTATGGCTACACCTTC. Translated, it gives CASSPGRNYGYTF.

This clone was counted only a few times. The chain couples TRBV7-5 to TRBJ2-7; the tabulated D call, TRBD2, remains unverified against the DNA. TRBV7-5 is annotated as a pseudogene. This CDR3 spans 14 amino acids. This chain's CDR3 is CARSISGTNYEQYF. In DNA, the CDR3 is TGTGCCAGAAGCATAAGCGGGACCAACTACGAGCAGTACTTC.

The genes are TRBV7-2 and TRBJ2-7, with 7 bases that match TRBD1. CDR1 is SGHTA and CDR2 is FQGNSA in the germline V gene. V lost 4 bases to trimming and J lost 2 bases; unmatched junction nucleotides: 5. The CDR3 is made up of 14 amino acids. The CDR3 protein is CASSSHRGPYEQYF. The CDR3 nucleotides are TGTGCCAGCAGCTCCCACAGGGGCCCCTACGAGCAGTACTTC.

The chain uses TRBV29-1 and TRBJ2-6; 7 positions match TRBD1. The germline V gene has CDR1 SQVTM and CDR2 ANQGSEA. The CDR3 extends over 16 amino acids. The CDR3 here is CSRTGTESSGANVLTF. CDR3 coding DNA: TGCAGTCGAACGGGGACAGAGAGCTCTGGGGCCAACGTCCTGACTTTC.

This chain uses TRBV9 with TRBJ1-4; D perhaps matches TRBD1 (5 bases). This CDR3 has 15 amino acids. Germline assignment: CDR1 SGDLS and CDR2 YYNGEE. V was shortened by 3 bases and J by 8 bases, with 17 bases between the two germline ends. The CDR3 is CASSASPGPEEKLFF. CDR3 in DNA: TGTGCCAGCAGCGCATCTCCAGGGCCGGAGGAAAAACTGTTTTTT.

The chain employs TRBV7-3 and TRBJ2-1, with D possibly being TRBD2 (5 bases). The CDR3 runs 13 residues. Trimming shortened V by 2 bases and J by 9 bases, and 11 bases separated the two germline ends. Germline CDR1 is SGHTA and CDR2 is FQGTGA. The CDR3 coding sequence is TGTGCCAGCAGCTTATCGACTAAGGGTGAGCAGTTCTTC. Translating it yields CASSLSTKGEQFF.

This chain links TRBV11-3 with TRBJ2-3, with D unclear. The germline gives CDR1 SGHNT, CDR2 YENEEA. The CDR3 totals 16 residues. V was trimmed by 5 bases and J by 1 base, leaving 16 bases between them. In DNA, the CDR3 is TGTGCCAGCAGCCCGGTACCACATAGGGGCACAGATACGCAGTATTTT. As protein: CASSPVPHRGTDTQYF.